These 4 T cell receptor beta chains came from one sample sequenced in a study of T cell changes during pregnancy in multiple sclerosis. Libraries were prepared by immunoSEQ multiplex PCR; TCRdb keeps only in-frame clonotypes and omits some of them. Among 40,000 to 50,000 clones, 80% to 95% were seen once, and the ten largest hold about a tenth. The source was CD8+ T cells from peripheral blood mononuclear cells, collected in the first trimester of pregnancy. The source of these receptors is a female donor with multiple sclerosis, enrolled in a pregnancy study.

CDR3 coding DNA: TGTGCCAGCAGCGACGGGATTGTCGGGGAGCTGTTTTTT. It specifies CASSDGIVGELFF. The V gene is TRBV9, the J gene TRBJ2-2; D may be TRBD2 (5 bases). CDR3 size: 13 residues. The V and J ends lost 3 bases and 7 bases respectively, with 10 bases between them. The germline CDR1 and CDR2 sequences are SGDLS and YYNGEE.

This chain uses TRBV13 with TRBJ2-5; 8 bases map to TRBD2. CDR1 is PRHDT and CDR2 is FYEKMQ in the germline V gene (reference sequence). Trimming at V came to 8 bases and at J to 4 bases, leaving 3 bases not matched to a gene. This CDR3 comprises 12 residues. The CDR3 coding sequence is TGTGCCAGCTGTCTAGCGGGAGAGACCCAGTACTTC. This codes for CASCLAGETQYF.

The chain has TRBV6-1 and TRBJ2-1; 8 bases are a match to TRBD2. The V gene's germline CDR1 is MNHNS and CDR2 SASEGT. The CDR3 is made up of 17 amino acids. V dropped 1 base and J dropped 0; count of bases not matched to a gene: 5. This CDR3 reads CASSEEASGYSYNEQFF. The CDR3 bases are TGTGCCAGCAGTGAAGAGGCTAGCGGGTACTCCTACAATGAGCAGTTCTTC.

This clone is large within its sample. The V call is TRBV2, the J call TRBJ1-1, with D possibly TRBD1 on 6 matching bases. Trimming shortened V by 6 bases and J by 6 bases, and 8 bases separated the two germline ends. CDR3 length: 11 residues. From germline, CDR1 is SNHLY and CDR2 FYNNEI. CDR3 sequence reads: CASSWGPEAFF. CDR3 sequence (DNA): TGTGCCAGCAGCTGGGGGCCTGAAGCTTTCTTT.